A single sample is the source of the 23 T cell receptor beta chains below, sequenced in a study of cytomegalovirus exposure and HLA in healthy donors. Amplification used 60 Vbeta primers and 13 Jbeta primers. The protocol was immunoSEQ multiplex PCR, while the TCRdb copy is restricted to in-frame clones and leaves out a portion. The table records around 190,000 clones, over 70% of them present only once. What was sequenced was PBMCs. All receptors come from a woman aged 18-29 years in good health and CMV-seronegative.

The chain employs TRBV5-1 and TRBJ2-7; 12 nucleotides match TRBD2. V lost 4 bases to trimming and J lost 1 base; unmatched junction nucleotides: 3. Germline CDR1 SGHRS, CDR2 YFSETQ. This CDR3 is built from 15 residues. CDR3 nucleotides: TGCGCCAGCAGCCTAGCGGGAGGGGGGTCCTACGAGCAGTACTTC. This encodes CASSLAGGGSYEQYF.

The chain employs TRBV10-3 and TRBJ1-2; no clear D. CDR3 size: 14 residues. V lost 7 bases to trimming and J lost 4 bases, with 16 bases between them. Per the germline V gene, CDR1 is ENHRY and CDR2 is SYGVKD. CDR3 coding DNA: TGTGCCATCACCCGCGGTTGGAGTTTCTATGGCTACACCTTC. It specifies CAITRGWSFYGYTF.

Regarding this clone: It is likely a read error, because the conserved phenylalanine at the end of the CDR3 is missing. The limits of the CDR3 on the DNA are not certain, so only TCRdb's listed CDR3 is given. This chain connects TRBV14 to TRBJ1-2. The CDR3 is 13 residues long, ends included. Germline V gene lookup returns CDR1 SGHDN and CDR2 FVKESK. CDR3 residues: CASSQDILGISTL.

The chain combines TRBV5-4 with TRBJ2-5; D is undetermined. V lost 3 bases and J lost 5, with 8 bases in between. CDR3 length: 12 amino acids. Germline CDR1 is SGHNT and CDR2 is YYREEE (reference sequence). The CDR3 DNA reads TGTGCCAGCAGCTCCACTTGGGAGACCCAGTACTTC. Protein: CASSSTWETQYF.

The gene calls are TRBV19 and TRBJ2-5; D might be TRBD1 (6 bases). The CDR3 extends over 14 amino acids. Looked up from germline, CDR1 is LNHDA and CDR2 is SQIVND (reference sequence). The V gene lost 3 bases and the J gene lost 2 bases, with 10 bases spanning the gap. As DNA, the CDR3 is TGTGCCAGTAGTATTTCCAGGGGTCAAGAGACCCAGTACTTC. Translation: CASSISRGQETQYF.

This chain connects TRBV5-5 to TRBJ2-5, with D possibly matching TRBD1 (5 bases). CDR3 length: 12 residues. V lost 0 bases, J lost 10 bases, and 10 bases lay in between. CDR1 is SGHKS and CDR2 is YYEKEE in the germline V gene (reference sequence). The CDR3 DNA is TGTGCCAGCAGCTTGGGGGGCCTTAACCAGTACTTC. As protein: CASSLGGLNQYF.

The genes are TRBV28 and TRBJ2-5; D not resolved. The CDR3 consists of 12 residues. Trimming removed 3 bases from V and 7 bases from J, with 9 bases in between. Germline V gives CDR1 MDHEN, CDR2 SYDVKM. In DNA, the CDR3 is TGTGCCAGCAGTTTCCACACGGGGACCCAGTACTTC. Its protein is CASSFHTGTQYF. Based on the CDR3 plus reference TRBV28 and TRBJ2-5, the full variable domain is DVKVTQSSRYLVKRTGEKVFLECVQDMDHENMFWYRQDPGLGLRLIYFSYDVKMKEKGDIPEGYSVSREKKERFSLILESASTNQTSMYLCASSFHTGTQYFGPGTRLLVL.

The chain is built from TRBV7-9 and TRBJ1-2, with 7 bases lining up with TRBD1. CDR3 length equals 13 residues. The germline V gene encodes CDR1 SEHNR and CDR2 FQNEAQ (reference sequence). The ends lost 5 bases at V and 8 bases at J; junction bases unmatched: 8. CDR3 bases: TGTGCCAGCAGCCAAACAGGGGCCGGGGGCTACACCTTC. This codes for CASSQTGAGGYTF. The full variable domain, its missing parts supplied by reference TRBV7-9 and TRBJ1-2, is DTGVSQNPRHKITKRGQNVTFRCDPISEHNRLYWYRQTLGQGPEFLTYFQNEAQLEKSRLLSDRFSAERPKGSFSTLEIQRTEQGDSAMYLCASSQTGAGGYTFGSGTRLTVV.

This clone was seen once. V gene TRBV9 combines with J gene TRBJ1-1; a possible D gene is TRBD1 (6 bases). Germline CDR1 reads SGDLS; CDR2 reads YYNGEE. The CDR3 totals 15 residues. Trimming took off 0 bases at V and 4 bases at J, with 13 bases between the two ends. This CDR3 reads CASSVAGHTSTEAFF. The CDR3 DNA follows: TGTGCCAGCAGCGTAGCGGGACACACAAGCACTGAAGCTTTCTTT. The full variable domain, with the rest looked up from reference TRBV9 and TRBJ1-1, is DSGVTQTPKHLITATGQRVTLRCSPRSGDLSVYWYQQSLDQGLQFLIQYYNGEERAKGNILERFSAQQFPDLHSELNLSSLELGDSALYFCASSVAGHTSTEAFFGQGTRLTVV.

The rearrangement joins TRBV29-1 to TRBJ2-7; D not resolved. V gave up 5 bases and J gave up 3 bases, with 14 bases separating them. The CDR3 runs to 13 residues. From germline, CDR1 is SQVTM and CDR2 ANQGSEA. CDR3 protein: CSVLSTQNYEQYF. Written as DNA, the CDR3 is TGCAGCGTTCTCTCGACTCAAAACTACGAGCAGTACTTC.

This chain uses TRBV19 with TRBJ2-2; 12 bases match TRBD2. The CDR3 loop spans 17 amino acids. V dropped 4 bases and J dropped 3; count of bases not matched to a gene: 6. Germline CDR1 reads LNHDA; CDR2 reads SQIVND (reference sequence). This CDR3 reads CASSTRTSGMDTGELFF. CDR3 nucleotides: TGTGCCAGTAGTACCCGGACTAGCGGGATGGACACCGGGGAGCTGTTTTTT.

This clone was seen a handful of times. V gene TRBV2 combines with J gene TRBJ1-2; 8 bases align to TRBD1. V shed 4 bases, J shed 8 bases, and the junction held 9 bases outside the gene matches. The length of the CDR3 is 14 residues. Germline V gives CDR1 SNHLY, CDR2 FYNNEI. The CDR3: CASSGTGTGGGYTF. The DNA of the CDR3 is TGTGCCAGCAGTGGTACCGGGACAGGTGGCGGCTACACCTTC.

CDR3 DNA sequence: TGCGCCAGCAGCCCACAGGGGGCTAACACTGAAGCTTTCTTT. Translating it yields CASSPQGANTEAFF. The genes are TRBV5-1 and TRBJ1-1; 9 bases are a match to TRBD1. Germline-derived CDR1 and CDR2 are SGHRS and YFSETQ. V lost 4 bases and J lost 2; bases outside the gene matches: 3. The CDR3 length is 14 residues.

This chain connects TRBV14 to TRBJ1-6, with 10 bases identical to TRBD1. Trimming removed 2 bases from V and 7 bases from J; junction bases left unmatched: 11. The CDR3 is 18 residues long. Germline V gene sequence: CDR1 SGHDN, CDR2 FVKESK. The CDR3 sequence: CASSQITGTGDLNSPLHF. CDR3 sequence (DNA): TGTGCCAGCAGCCAAATTACCGGGACAGGGGATTTGAATTCACCCCTCCACTTT. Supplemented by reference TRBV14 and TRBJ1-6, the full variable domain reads EAGVTQFPSHSVIEKGQTVTLRCDPISGHDNLYWYRRVMGKEIKFLLHFVKESKQDESGMPNNRFLAERTGGTYSTLKVQPAELEDSGVYFCASSQITGTGDLNSPLHFGNGTRLTVT.

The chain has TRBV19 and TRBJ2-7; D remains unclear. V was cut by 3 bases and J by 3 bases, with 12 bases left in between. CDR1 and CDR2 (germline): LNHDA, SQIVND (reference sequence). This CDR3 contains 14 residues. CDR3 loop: CASSIAASNYEQYF. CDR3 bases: TGTGCCAGTAGTATTGCGGCCAGTAACTACGAGCAGTACTTC. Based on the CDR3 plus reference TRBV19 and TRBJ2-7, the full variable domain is DGGITQSPKYLFRKEGQNVTLSCEQNLNHDAMYWYRQDPGQGLRLIYYSQIVNDFQKGDIAEGYSVSREKKESFPLTVTSAQKNPTAFYLCASSIAASNYEQYFGPGTRLTVT.

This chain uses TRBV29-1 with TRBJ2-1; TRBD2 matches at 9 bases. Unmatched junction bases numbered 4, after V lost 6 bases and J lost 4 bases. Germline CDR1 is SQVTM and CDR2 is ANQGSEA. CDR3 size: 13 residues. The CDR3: CSVGTSRYNEQFF. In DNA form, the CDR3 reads TGCAGCGTAGGGACTAGCAGATACAATGAGCAGTTCTTC.

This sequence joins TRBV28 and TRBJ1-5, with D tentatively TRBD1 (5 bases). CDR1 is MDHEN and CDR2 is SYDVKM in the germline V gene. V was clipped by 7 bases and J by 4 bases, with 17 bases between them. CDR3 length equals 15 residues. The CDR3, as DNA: TGTGCCAGCACCCTTACACCGGCAGGGAATCAGCCCCAGCATTTT. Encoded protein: CASTLTPAGNQPQHF.

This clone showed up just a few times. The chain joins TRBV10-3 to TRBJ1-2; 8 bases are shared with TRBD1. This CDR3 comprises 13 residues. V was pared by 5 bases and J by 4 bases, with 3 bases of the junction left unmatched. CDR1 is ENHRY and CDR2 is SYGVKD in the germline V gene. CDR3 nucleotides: TGTGCCATCAGTCCCGACAGGGGCTATGGCTACACCTTC. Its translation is CAISPDRGYGYTF.

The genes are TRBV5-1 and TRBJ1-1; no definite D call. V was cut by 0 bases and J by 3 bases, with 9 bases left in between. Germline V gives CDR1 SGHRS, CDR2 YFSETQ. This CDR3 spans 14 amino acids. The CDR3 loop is CASSLESPDTEAFF. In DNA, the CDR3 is TGCGCCAGCAGCTTGGAGAGTCCTGACACTGAAGCTTTCTTT.

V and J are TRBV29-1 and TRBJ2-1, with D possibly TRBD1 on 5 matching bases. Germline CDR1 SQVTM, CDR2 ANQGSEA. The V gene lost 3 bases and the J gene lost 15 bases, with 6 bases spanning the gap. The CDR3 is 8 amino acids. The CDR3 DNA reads TGCAGCGTTGAGGGGCCGTTCTTC. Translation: CSVEGPFF.

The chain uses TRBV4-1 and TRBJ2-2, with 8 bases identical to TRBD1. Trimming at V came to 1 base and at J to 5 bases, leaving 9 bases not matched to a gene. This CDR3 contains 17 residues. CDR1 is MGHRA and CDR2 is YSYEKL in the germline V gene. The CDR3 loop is CASSQGGRGQLTGELFF. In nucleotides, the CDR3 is TGCGCCAGCAGCCAAGGTGGCAGGGGGCAACTAACCGGGGAGCTGTTTTTT.

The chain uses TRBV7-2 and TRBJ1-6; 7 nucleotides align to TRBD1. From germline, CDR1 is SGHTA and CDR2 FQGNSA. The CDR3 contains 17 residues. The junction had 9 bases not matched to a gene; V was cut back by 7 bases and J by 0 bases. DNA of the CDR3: TGTGCCAGCACCCCCCCGGGACAGAGCTCCTATAATTCACCCCTCCACTTT. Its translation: CASTPPGQSSYNSPLHF.

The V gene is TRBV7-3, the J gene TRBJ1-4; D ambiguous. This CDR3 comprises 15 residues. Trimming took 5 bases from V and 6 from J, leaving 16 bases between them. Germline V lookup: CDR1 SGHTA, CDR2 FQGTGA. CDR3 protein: CASSHGPGEDEKLFF. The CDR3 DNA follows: TGTGCCAGCAGCCATGGCCCTGGCGAGGATGAAAAACTGTTTTTT.